A single sample gave rise to the 28 T cell receptor beta chains below, sequenced in a study of blood T cell repertoires in COVID-19. Measured with immunoSEQ multiplex PCR; TCRdb has only the in-frame clones, and not every one. Of a few hundred thousand clones listed, 82% are singletons. The sample comprised peripheral blood. These receptors all stem from a woman aged 18 to 35 with acute or convalescent COVID-19.

The chain links TRBV5-6 to TRBJ1-4; D is perhaps TRBD1 (5 bases). The CDR3 loop spans 14 amino acids. Germline V lookup: CDR1 SGHDT, CDR2 YYEEEE. V dropped 4 bases and J dropped 7 bases, with 14 bases sitting between them. The CDR3 here is CASSLRDSGEKLFF. The CDR3 DNA reads TGTGCCAGCAGCCTCCGGGACTCGGGTGAAAAACTGTTTTTT. Using reference TRBV5-6 and TRBJ1-4 for the parts outside the CDR3, the full variable domain is DAGVTQSPTHLIKTRGQQVTLRCSPKSGHDTVSWYQQALGQGPQFIFQYYEEEERQRGNFPDRFSGHQFPNYSSELNVNALLLGDSALYLCASSLRDSGEKLFFGSGTQLSVL.

This chain links TRBV19 with TRBJ1-1; maybe TRBD1 (5 bases). In germline, CDR1 is LNHDA, CDR2 SQIVND (reference sequence). V was cut by 0 bases and J by 2 bases, with 13 bases left in between. This CDR3 contains 16 residues. CDR3 region: CASSIDTLTGNTEAFF. DNA for the CDR3: TGTGCCAGTAGTATAGATACCCTTACAGGAAACACTGAAGCTTTCTTT.

The chain joins TRBV5-1 to TRBJ2-2, with 8 bases aligning to TRBD2. V lost 7 bases to trimming and J lost 1 base; unmatched junction nucleotides: 3. The CDR3 runs to 14 residues. CDR1 is SGHRS and CDR2 is YFSETQ in the germline V gene. The CDR3: CASRSGENTGELFF. Written as DNA, the CDR3 is TGCGCCAGCCGTAGCGGGGAGAACACCGGGGAGCTGTTTTTT.

The chain employs TRBV19 and TRBJ1-6; D possibly corresponds to TRBD1 (5 bases). The germline V gene encodes CDR1 LNHDA and CDR2 SQIVND (reference sequence). The CDR3 runs 15 residues. Trimming pared 0 bases from V and 8 bases from J, leaving 11 bases between. CDR3 nucleotides: TGTGCCAGTAGTATAGACAGCAAAGGGGATTCACCCCTCCACTTT. Amino acid sequence: CASSIDSKGDSPLHF.

The chain is built from TRBV25-1 and TRBJ2-5, with D perhaps matching TRBD1 (6 bases). Trimming took off 4 bases at V and 5 bases at J, with 11 bases between the two ends. From germline, CDR1 is MGHDK and CDR2 SYGVNS. The CDR3 covers 13 residues. The DNA of the CDR3 is TGTGCCAGCAGTGCATGGGACACGGAGACCCAGTACTTC. Amino acid sequence: CASSAWDTETQYF. The full variable domain, in which reference TRBV25-1 and TRBJ2-5 provide the parts outside the CDR3, is EADIYQTPRYLVIGTGKKITLECSQTMGHDKMYWYQQDPGMELHLIHYSYGVNSTEKGDLSSESTVSRIRTEHFPLTLESARPSHTSQYLCASSAWDTETQYFGPGTRLLVL.

This clone was detected once. The rearrangement uses TRBV7-2 and TRBJ2-3, with D maybe TRBD1 (5 bases). Germline CDR1 and CDR2: SGHTA and FQGNSA. This CDR3 has 14 residues. Between the trimmed V and J ends, which lost 5 bases and 1 base, there was a span of 10 bases. DNA of the CDR3: TGTGCCAGCAGCCCAAAAGGGGGCACAGATACGCAGTATTTT. This sequence encodes CASSPKGGTDTQYF.

V and J are TRBV7-2 and TRBJ1-1; D gene uncertain. Germline V gene lookup returns CDR1 SGHTA and CDR2 FQGNSA. The CDR3 has 14 amino acids. V was clipped by 6 bases and J by 1 base, with 12 bases between them. CDR3 nucleotides: TGTGCCAGCAGTCAAACCCGCAGGAACACTGAAGCTTTCTTT. This translates into CASSQTRRNTEAFF.

The CDR3 sequence is CASSPPGSSNQPQHF. CDR3 DNA sequence: TGTGCCAGCTCACCACCGGGCAGTAGCAATCAGCCCCAGCATTTT. The chain links TRBV18 to TRBJ1-5; no reliable D call. V was cut by 0 bases and J by 0 bases, with 6 bases left in between. This CDR3 has 15 amino acids. CDR1 and CDR2 (germline): KGHSH, LQKENI.

The table lists this clone with a few counts. The chain couples TRBV7-2 to TRBJ2-7, with D possibly TRBD1 on 6 matching bases. Germline assignment: CDR1 SGHTA and CDR2 FQGNSA. Trimming removed 1 base from V and 3 bases from J, with 7 bases in between. The length of the CDR3 is 13 residues. CDR3 sequence reads: CASSLGGLYEQYF. CDR3 nucleotides: TGTGCCAGCAGCTTAGGGGGGCTCTACGAGCAGTACTTC.

This clone was seen more than once but under ten times. The chain couples TRBV3-1 (or the pseudogene TRBV3-2) to TRBJ2-1; a weak D match, TRBD1 (5 bases). The CDR3 loop spans 15 amino acids. Germline V gives CDR1 LGHDT, CDR2 YNNKEL (reference sequence). Trimming pared 3 bases from V and 2 bases from J, leaving 11 bases between. The CDR3 reads CASSQSTGAYNEQFF. CDR3 nucleotides: TGTGCCAGCAGCCAGTCTACAGGCGCCTACAATGAGCAGTTCTTC.

V gene TRBV11-2 combines with J gene TRBJ1-5; D uncertain. CDR1 and CDR2 (germline): SGHAT, FQNNGV. The V end lost 2 bases, the J end lost 3 bases, and 5 bases lay between the germline ends. The CDR3 runs 13 residues. The CDR3 nucleotides read TGTGCCAGCAGCTTAAGCCCCAATCAGCCCCAGCATTTT. It is translated as CASSLSPNQPQHF.

The V gene is TRBV6-5, the J gene TRBJ2-1, with 9 positions matching TRBD1. Germline CDR1 is MNHEY and CDR2 is SVGAGI. The length of the CDR3 is 15 residues. The J segment lost 8 bases and the V segment lost 7 bases, leaving 12 bases of the junction unmatched. The CDR3 spells CASKTPGQGIDEQFF. The CDR3 nucleotides read TGTGCCAGCAAAACCCCGGGACAGGGAATAGATGAGCAGTTCTTC.

Comments on this clone: Other DNA sequences in the sample encode the same CDR3. This sequence joins TRBV18 and TRBJ1-2; 7 bases map to TRBD1. Germline CDR1 is KGHSH and CDR2 is LQKENI. The CDR3 sequence is 13 residues long. V was clipped by 3 bases and J by 6 bases; unmatched bases: 4. The CDR3 coding sequence is TGTGCCAGCTCACCCGGACAGGTTGATGGCTACACCTTC. This codes for CASSPGQVDGYTF.

The V call is TRBV7-9, the J call TRBJ2-7; D remains unclear. CDR1 SEHNR and CDR2 FQNEAQ come from the germline V gene (reference sequence). The V end lost 5 bases, the J end lost 1 base, and 6 bases lay between the germline ends. The CDR3 runs to 12 residues. The CDR3 protein is CASSPASYEQYF. The CDR3 bases are TGTGCCAGCAGCCCCGCGTCCTACGAGCAGTACTTC.

The genes are TRBV5-6 and TRBJ2-4, with D possibly being TRBD2 (6 bases). The V and J ends lost 2 bases and 6 bases respectively, with 21 bases between them. CDR3 length: 17 amino acids. The germline CDR1 and CDR2 sequences are SGHDT and YYEEEE. The CDR3 loop reads CASSFPTIAGHSNIQYF. The CDR3 DNA sequence: TGTGCCAGCAGCTTCCCCACCATCGCGGGGCACTCAAACATTCAGTACTTC.

The chain recombines TRBV19 with TRBJ2-3, with D possibly TRBD2 on 6 matching bases. The V end was cut by 3 bases, the J end by 4 bases, with 11 bases between. The CDR3 totals 14 residues. Per germline, CDR1 LNHDA and CDR2 SQIVND (reference sequence). The CDR3 nucleotides are TGTGCCAGTAGTATCCCCCGGAGGGCAGATACGCAGTATTTT. This gives the protein CASSIPRRADTQYF.

The chain links TRBV6-5 to TRBJ1-1, with TRBD1 matching over 9 bases. Germline V CDR1 and CDR2: MNHEY, SVGAGI. The CDR3 runs to 14 residues. V dropped 6 bases and J dropped 1; count of bases not matched to a gene: 3. Written as DNA, the CDR3 is TGTGCCAGCAGCCAGGACAGGGGGAACACTGAAGCTTTCTTT. This translates into CASSQDRGNTEAFF.

The V gene is TRBV7-6, the J gene TRBJ2-2; D unclear. Looked up from germline, CDR1 is SGHVS and CDR2 is FNYEAQ. The ends were cut back, 5 bases at V and 7 bases at J, with 5 bases in the middle. The CDR3 has 11 amino acids. This CDR3 is CASSPRGELFF. CDR3 bases: TGTGCCAGCAGCCCCCGCGGGGAGCTGTTTTTT.

This chain joins TRBV7-9 and TRBJ1-3; 7 bases map to TRBD1. Trimming removed 9 bases from V and 2 bases from J; junction bases left unmatched: 4. CDR3 length equals 13 residues. Per germline, CDR1 SEHNR and CDR2 FQNEAQ (reference sequence). The CDR3 coding sequence is TGTGCCAGTGCACAGGGGCCTGGAAACACCATATATTTT. It yields the protein CASAQGPGNTIYF. The full variable domain, its missing parts supplied by reference TRBV7-9 and TRBJ1-3, is DTGVSQNPRHKITKRGQNVTFRCDPISEHNRLYWYRQTLGQGPEFLTYFQNEAQLEKSRLLSDRFSAERPKGSFSTLEIQRTEQGDSAMYLCASAQGPGNTIYFGEGSWLTVV.

The chain links TRBV18 to TRBJ1-6, with D perhaps TRBD1 (6 bases). Germline values: CDR1 KGHSH, CDR2 LQKENI. The length of the CDR3 is 16 residues. V lost 5 bases to trimming and J lost 7 bases, with 18 bases between them. The CDR3 DNA is TGTGCCAGCTCAGCTCTCCTGGACAGAGAAAATTCACCCCTCCACTTT. This codes for CASSALLDRENSPLHF.

This chain connects TRBV30 to TRBJ2-1, with 9 bases lining up with TRBD1. V was clipped by 3 bases and J by 4 bases; unmatched bases: 7. The CDR3 is made up of 15 amino acids. Germline lookup yields CDR1 GTSNPN and CDR2 SVGIG (reference sequence). The chain's CDR3 is CAWRKGGQGYNEQFF. CDR3 DNA: TGTGCCTGGAGAAAGGGGGGACAGGGTTACAATGAGCAGTTCTTC. Looking up the rest from reference TRBV30 and TRBJ2-1 gives the full variable domain: SQTIHQWPATLVQPVGSPLSLECTVEGTSNPNLYWYRQAAGRGLQLLFYSVGIGQISSEVPQNLSASRPQDRQFILSSKKLLLSDSGFYLCAWRKGGQGYNEQFFGPGTRLTVL.

The chain combines TRBV30 with TRBJ1-2; D not resolved. The CDR3 is 13 amino acids. V was cut by 0 bases and J by 4 bases, with 9 bases left in between. From germline, CDR1 is GTSNPN and CDR2 SVGIG (reference sequence). DNA of the CDR3: TGTGCCTGGAGTGTATCACTGAGCTATGGCTACACCTTC. Its protein is CAWSVSLSYGYTF.

The chain is built from TRBV7-2 and TRBJ2-3; D gene ambiguous. V lost 3 bases, J lost 3 bases, and 7 bases lay in between. CDR3 size: 13 residues. The germline V gene has CDR1 SGHTA and CDR2 FQGNSA. The chain's CDR3 is CASSFSETDTQYF. CDR3 nucleotides: TGTGCCAGCAGCTTTAGTGAAACAGATACGCAGTATTTT.

This chain connects TRBV28 to TRBJ2-7; 7 bases agree with TRBD1. CDR1 and CDR2 from the germline V gene are MDHEN and SYDVKM. The length of the CDR3 is 14 residues. Trimming cost V 9 bases and J 7 bases; bases outside gene matches: 15. CDR3 sequence: CASCNPGTVREQYF. In nucleotides, the CDR3 is TGTGCCAGTTGTAACCCCGGGACAGTCAGGGAGCAGTACTTC.

The chain carries TRBV19 and TRBJ2-3; no reliable D call. This CDR3 contains 14 residues. CDR1 LNHDA and CDR2 SQIVND come from the germline V gene (reference sequence). V lost 3 bases and J lost 2, with 9 bases in between. The CDR3 region has the DNA TGTGCCAGTAGTATGCGGATGTCCACAGATACGCAGTATTTT. This translates into CASSMRMSTDTQYF. Combining the CDR3 with reference TRBV19 and TRBJ2-3 gives the whole variable domain DGGITQSPKYLFRKEGQNVTLSCEQNLNHDAMYWYRQDPGQGLRLIYYSQIVNDFQKGDIAEGYSVSREKKESFPLTVTSAQKNPTAFYLCASSMRMSTDTQYFGPGTRLTVL.

As DNA, the CDR3 is TGTGCCGGATACAGAGACGAGACTGAAGCTTTCTTT. It codes for CAGYRDETEAFF. This chain uses TRBV5-4 with TRBJ1-1, with D unresolved. Per germline, CDR1 SGHNT and CDR2 YYREEE (reference sequence). This CDR3 region has 12 residues. Trimming pared 10 bases from V and 5 bases from J, leaving 15 bases between.

The chain carries TRBV19 and TRBJ2-7; D is possibly TRBD2 (6 bases). Trimming stripped 5 bases from V and 4 bases from J, with 12 bases between. The germline V gene has CDR1 LNHDA and CDR2 SQIVND (reference sequence). This CDR3 region has 13 residues. In nucleotides, the CDR3 is TGTGCCAGTAGTCGACGTAGCGGATACGAGCAGTACTTC. It encodes CASSRRSGYEQYF.

The chain joins TRBV5-4 to TRBJ2-3; 9 bases are a match to TRBD2. V lost 0 bases, J lost 6 bases, and 8 bases stayed unmatched. From germline, CDR1 is SGHNT and CDR2 YYREEE (reference sequence). This CDR3 contains 16 residues. The CDR3 DNA sequence: TGTGCCAGCAGCTTGGCCGGGGCGGGAGGGTCGGATACGCAGTATTTT. This encodes CASSLAGAGGSDTQYF.